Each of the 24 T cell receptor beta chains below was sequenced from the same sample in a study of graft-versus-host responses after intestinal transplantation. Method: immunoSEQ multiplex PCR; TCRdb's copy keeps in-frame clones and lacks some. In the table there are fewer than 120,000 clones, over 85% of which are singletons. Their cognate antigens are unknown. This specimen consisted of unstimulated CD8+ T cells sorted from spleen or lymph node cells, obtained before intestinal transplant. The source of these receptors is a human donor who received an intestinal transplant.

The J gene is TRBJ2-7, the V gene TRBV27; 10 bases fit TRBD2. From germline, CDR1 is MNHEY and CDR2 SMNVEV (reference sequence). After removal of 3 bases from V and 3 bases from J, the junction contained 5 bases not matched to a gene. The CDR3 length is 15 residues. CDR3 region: CASSLLAGVGYEQYF. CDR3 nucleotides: TGTGCCAGCAGTTTGCTAGCGGGAGTTGGCTACGAGCAGTACTTC.

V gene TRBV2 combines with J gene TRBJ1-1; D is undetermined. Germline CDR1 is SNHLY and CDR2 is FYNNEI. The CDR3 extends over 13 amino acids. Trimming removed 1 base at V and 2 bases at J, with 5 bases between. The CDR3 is CASSEGLNTEAFF. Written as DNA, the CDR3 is TGTGCCAGCAGTGAAGGCTTAAACACTGAAGCTTTCTTT.

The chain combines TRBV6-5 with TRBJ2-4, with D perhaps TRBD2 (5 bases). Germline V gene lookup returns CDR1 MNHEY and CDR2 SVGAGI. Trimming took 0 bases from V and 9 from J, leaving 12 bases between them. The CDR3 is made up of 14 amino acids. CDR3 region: CASSYSSTGSIQYF. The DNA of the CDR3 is TGTGCCAGCAGTTACTCGAGTACGGGGAGCATTCAGTACTTC.

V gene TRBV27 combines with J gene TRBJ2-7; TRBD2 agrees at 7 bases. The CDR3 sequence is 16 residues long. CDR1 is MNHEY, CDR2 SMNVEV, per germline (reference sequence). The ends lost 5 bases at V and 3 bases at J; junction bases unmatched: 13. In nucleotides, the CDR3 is TGTGCCAGCAGTCCAATCCTAGCGGTGAGAAACTACGAGCAGTACTTC. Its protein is CASSPILAVRNYEQYF.

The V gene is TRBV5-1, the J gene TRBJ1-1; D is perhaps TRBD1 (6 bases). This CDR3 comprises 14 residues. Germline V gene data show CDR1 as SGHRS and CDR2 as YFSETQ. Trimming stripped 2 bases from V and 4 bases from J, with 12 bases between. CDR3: CASSLMGAGTEAFF. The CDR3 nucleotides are TGCGCCAGCAGCTTAATGGGGGCCGGCACTGAAGCTTTCTTT.

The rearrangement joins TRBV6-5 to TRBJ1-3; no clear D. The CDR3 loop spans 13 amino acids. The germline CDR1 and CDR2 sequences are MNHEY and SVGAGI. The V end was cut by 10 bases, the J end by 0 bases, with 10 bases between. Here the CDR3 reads CATLGDSGNTIYF. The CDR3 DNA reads TGTGCCACCCTCGGGGACTCTGGAAACACCATATATTTT.

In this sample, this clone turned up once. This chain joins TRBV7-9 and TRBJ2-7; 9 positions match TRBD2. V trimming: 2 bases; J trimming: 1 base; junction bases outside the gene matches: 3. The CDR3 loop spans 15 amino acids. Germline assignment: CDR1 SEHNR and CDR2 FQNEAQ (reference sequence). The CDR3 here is CASSLWLAGSYEQYF. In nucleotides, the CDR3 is TGTGCCAGCAGCTTATGGCTAGCGGGATCCTACGAGCAGTACTTC. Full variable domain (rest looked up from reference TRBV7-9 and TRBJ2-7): DTGVSQNPRHKITKRGQNVTFRCDPISEHNRLYWYRQTLGQGPEFLTYFQNEAQLEKSRLLSDRFSAERPKGSFSTLEIQRTEQGDSAMYLCASSLWLAGSYEQYFGPGTRLTVT.

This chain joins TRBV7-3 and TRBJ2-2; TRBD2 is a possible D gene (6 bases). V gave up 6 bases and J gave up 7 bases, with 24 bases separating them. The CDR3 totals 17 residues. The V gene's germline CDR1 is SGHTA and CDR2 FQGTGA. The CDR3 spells CASSKKAGIAEGGELFF. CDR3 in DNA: TGTGCCAGCAGTAAAAAGGCGGGGATAGCGGAGGGCGGGGAGCTGTTTTTT.

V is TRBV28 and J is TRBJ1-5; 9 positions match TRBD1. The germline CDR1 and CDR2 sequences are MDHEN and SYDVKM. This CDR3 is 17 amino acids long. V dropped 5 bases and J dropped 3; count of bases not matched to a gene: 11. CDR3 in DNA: TGTGCCAGCAGTCCCACGCCCGACAGGGGGGACAATCAGCCCCAGCATTTT. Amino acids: CASSPTPDRGDNQPQHF.

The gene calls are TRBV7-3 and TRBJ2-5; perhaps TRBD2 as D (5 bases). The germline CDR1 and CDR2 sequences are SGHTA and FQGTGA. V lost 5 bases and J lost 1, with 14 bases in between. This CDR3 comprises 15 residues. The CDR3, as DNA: TGTGCCAGCAGCCTAGGTGGAGGCCCCCAAGAGACCCAGTACTTC. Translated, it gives CASSLGGGPQETQYF.

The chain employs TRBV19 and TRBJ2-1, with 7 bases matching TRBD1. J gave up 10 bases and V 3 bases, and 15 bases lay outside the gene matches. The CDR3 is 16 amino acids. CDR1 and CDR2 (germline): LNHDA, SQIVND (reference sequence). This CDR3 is CASSMSPRQGRLEQFF. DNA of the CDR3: TGTGCCAGTAGTATGAGTCCTAGACAGGGAAGGCTGGAGCAGTTCTTC.

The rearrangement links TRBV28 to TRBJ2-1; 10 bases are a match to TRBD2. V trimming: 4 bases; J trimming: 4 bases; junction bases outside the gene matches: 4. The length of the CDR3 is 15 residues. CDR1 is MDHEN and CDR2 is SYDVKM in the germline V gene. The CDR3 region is CASSSLAGYYNEQFF. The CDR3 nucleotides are TGTGCCAGCAGTTCACTAGCGGGATATTACAATGAGCAGTTCTTC.

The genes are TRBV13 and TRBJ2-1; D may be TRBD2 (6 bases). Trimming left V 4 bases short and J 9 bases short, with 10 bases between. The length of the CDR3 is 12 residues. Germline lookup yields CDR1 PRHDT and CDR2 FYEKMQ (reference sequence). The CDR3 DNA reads TGTGCCAGCAGCTCCCCGCGGGGTGAGCAGTTCTTC. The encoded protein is CASSSPRGEQFF.

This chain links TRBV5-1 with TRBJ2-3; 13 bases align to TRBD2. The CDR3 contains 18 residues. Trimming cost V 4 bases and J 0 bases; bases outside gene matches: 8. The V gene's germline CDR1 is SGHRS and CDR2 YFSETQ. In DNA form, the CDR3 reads TGCGCCAGCAGCCACCTACTAGCGGGAGGGCCAAGCACAGATACGCAGTATTTT. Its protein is CASSHLLAGGPSTDTQYF.

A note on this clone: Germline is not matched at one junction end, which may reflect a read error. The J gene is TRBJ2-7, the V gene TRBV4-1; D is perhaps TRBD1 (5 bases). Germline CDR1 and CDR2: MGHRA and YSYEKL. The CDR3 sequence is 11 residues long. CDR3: CAGSPGSEQYF. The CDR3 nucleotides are TGCGCCGGCAGCCCAGGGTCCGAGCAGTACTTC.

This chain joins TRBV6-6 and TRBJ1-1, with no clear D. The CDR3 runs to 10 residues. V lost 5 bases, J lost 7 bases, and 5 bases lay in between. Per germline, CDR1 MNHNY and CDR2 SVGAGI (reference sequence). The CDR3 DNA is TGTGCCAGCAGTGAGTATGAAGCTTTCTTT. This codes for CASSEYEAFF.

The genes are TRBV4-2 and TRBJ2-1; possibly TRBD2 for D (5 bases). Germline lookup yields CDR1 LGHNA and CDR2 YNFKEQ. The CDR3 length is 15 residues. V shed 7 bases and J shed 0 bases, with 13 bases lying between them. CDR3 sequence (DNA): TGTGCCAGCAAGGCGGAGCGGAGCTCCTACAATGAGCAGTTCTTC. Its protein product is CASKAERSSYNEQFF.

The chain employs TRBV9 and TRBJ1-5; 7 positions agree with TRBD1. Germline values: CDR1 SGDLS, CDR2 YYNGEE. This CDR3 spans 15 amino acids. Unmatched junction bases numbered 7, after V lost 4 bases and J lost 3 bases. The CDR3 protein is CASSRSGTVNQPQHF. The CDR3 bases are TGTGCCAGCAGCAGATCCGGGACAGTCAATCAGCCCCAGCATTTT.

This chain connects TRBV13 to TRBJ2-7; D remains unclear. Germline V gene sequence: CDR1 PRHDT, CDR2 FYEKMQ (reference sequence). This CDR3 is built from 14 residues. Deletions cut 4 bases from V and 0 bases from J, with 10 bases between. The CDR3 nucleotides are TGTGCCAGCAGCTCGCCGTCTTTCTCCTACGAGCAGTACTTC. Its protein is CASSSPSFSYEQYF.

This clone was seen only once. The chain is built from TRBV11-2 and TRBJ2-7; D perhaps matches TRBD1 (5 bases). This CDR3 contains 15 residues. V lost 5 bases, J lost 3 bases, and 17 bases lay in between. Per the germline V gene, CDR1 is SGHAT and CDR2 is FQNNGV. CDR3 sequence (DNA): TGTGCCAGCAGCCCCCTCCAGGGAATAGGCTACGAGCAGTACTTC. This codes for CASSPLQGIGYEQYF.

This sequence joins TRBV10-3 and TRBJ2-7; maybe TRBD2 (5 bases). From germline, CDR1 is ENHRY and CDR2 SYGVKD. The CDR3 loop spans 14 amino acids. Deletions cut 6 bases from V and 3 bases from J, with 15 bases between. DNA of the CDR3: TGTGCCATCAGCCCCGGGGTACCTAGCTACGAGCAGTACTTC. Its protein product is CAISPGVPSYEQYF.

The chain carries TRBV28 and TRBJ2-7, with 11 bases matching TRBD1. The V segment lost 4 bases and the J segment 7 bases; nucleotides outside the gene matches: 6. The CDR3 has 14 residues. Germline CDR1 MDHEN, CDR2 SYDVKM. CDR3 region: CASSYGQGAREQYF. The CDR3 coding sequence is TGTGCCAGCAGTTACGGACAGGGGGCGAGGGAGCAGTACTTC. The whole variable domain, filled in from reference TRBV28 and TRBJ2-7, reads DVKVTQSSRYLVKRTGEKVFLECVQDMDHENMFWYRQDPGLGLRLIYFSYDVKMKEKGDIPEGYSVSREKKERFSLILESASTNQTSMYLCASSYGQGAREQYFGPGTRLTVT.

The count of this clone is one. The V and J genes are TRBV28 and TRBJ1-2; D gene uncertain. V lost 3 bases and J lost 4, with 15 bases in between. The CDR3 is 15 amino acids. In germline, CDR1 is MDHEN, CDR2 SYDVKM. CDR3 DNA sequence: TGTGCCAGCAGTTTGCCGGCAGATATGTTCTATGGCTACACCTTC. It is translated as CASSLPADMFYGYTF.

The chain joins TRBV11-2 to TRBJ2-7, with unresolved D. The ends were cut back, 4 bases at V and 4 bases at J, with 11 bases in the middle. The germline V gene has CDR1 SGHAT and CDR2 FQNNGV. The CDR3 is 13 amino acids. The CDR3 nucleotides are TGTGCCAGCAGCTCCCGTCTGGAGTACGAGCAGTACTTC. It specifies CASSSRLEYEQYF.